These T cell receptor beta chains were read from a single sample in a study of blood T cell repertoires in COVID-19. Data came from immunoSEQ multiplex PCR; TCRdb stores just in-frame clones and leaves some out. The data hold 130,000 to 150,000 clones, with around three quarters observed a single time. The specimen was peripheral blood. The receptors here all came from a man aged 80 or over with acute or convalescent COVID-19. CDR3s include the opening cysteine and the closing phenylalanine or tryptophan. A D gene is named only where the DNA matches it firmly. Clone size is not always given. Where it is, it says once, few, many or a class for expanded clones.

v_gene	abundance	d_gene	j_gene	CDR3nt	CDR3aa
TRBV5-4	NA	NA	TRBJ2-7	TGTGCCAGCAGCTCAGGACTTCTTAGCTCCTACGAGCAGTACTTC	CASSSGLLSSYEQYF
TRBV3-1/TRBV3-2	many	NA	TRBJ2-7	TGTGCCAGCAGCCTTACAGGGAACGAGCAGTACTTC	CASSLTGNEQYF
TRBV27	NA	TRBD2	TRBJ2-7	TGTGCCAGCAGCCGCCAAACTAGCGGGCCTGCCTACGAGCAGTACTTC	CASSRQTSGPAYEQYF
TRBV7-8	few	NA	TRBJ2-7	TGTGCCAGCAGCCGGACTGTGTTCTACGAGCAGTACTTC	CASSRTVFYEQYF
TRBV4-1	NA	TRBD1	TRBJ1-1	TGCGCCAGCAGCCAGACAGGGCAGAGCACTGAAGCTTTCTTT	CASSQTGQSTEAFF
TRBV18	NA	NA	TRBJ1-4	TGTGCCAGCTCACCCCCCGGGACACGGAATGAAAAACTGTTTTTT	CASSPPGTRNEKLFF
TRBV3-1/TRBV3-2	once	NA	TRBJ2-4	TGTGCCAGCAGCAACCTTGGAGGAAACATTCAGTACTTC	CASSNLGGNIQYF
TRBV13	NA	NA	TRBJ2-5	TGTGCCAGCAGCGCAGGACGGAGGGAGACCCAGTACTTC	CASSAGRRETQYF
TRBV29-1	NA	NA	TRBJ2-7	TGCAGCGCAAGGGACTTCCCCTACGAGCAGTACTTC	CSARDFPYEQYF
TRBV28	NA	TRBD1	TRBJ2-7	TGTGCCAGCAGCCTCTGGACAGGGGGGACCTACGAGCAGTACTTC	CASSLWTGGTYEQYF
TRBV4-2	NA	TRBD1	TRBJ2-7	TGTGCCAGCAGCCAGACAGGGACGCGGTACGAGCAGTACTTC	CASSQTGTRYEQYF
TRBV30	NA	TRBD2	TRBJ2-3	TGTGCCTGGAGTGTATCTAGCGGGGGCGGGAGCACAGATACGCAGTATTTT	CAWSVSSGGGSTDTQYF
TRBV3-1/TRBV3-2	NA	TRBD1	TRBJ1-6	TGTGCCAGCAGGGGACAGGAATACTCACCCCTCCACTTT	CASRGQEYSPLHF
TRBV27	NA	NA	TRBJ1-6	TGTGCCAGTACAGGGATCCATAATTCACCCCTCCACTTT	CASTGIHNSPLHF
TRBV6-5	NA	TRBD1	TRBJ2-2	TGTGCCAGCAGTCGACAGGGCGCCACCGGGGAGCTGTTTTTT	CASSRQGATGELFF
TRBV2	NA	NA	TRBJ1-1	TGTGCCAGCAGAGGGCAGGGTCGTACTGAAGCTTTCTTT	CASRGQGRTEAFF
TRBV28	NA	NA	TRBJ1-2	TGTGCCAGCAAACAGGCACTTAACTATGGCTACACCTTC	CASKQALNYGYTF
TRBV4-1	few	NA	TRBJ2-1	TGCGCCAGCAGCCTACTACAAAATGTCGGAGGAAGCCTTGAGCAGTTCTTC	CASSLLQNVGGSLEQFF
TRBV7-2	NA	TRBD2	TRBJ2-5	TGTGCCAGCAGCCCCTCCTTACTAGCGGGGGAAGAGACCCAGTACTTC	CASSPSLLAGEETQYF
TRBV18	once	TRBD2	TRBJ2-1	TGTGCCAGCTCAGCGGGACTAGCGGGGTCCTACAATGAGCAGTTCTTC	CASSAGLAGSYNEQFF
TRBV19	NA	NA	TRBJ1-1	TGTGCCAGTAGGGGGGGGCGCGGGACAATGAACACTGAAGCTTTCTTT	CASRGGRGTMNTEAFF
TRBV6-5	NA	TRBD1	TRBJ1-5	TGTGCCAGCAGTCGGGACAGCGGTCAGCCCCAGCATTTT	CASSRDSGQPQHF
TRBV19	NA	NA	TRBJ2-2	TGTGCCAGTAGAAGTGGACAGACCAACACCGGGGAGCTGTTTTTT	CASRSGQTNTGELFF
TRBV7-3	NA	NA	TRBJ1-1	TGTGCCAGCAGCCCCGACAGTATCGTTGAAGCTTTCTTT	CASSPDSIVEAFF
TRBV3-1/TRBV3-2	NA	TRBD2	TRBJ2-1	TGTGCCAGCAGCAACGGGAGGAGGGACTACCACAATGAGCAGTTCTTC	CASSNGRRDYHNEQFF
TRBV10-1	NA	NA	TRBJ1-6	TGCGCCAGCAGTTCTCAGAGACAATTGAATTCACCCCTCCACTTT	CASSSQRQLNSPLHF
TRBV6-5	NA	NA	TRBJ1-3	TGTGCCAGACAGGGTGCTGGAAACACCATATATTTT	CARQGAGNTIYF
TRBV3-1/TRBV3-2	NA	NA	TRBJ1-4	TGTGCCAGCAGCCAAGGACGGTGGGCGAAACTGTTTTTT	CASSQGRWAKLFF
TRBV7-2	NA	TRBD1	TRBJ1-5	TGTGCCAGCAGCACAAGACAGGGAATTCAGCCCCAGCATTTT	CASSTRQGIQPQHF
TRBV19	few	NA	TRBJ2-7	TGTGCCAGTAGCAACAGAGGGCAGGGGGGTTCCTACGAGCAGTACTTC	CASSNRGQGGSYEQYF
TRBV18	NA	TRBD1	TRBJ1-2	TGTGCCAGCTCCCCGGGACAGGATAACTATGGCTACACCTTC	CASSPGQDNYGYTF
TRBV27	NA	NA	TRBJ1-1	TGTGCCAGCAGTATAGGGCAGGGTGGCACTGAAGCTTTCTTT	CASSIGQGGTEAFF
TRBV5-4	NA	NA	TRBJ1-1	TGTGCCAGCAGCGAGAAAACCAGGGTTAGCACTGAAGCTTTCTTT	CASSEKTRVSTEAFF
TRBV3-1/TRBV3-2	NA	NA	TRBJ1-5	TGTGCCAGCAGGGACAGTACCCGACCCTTTAATCAGCCCCAGCATTTT	CASRDSTRPFNQPQHF
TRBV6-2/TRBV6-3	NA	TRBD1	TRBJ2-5	TGTGCCAGCAGTAACCCGGGACAGGGACAAGAGACCCAGTACTTC	CASSNPGQGQETQYF
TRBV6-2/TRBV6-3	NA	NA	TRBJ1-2	TGTGCCAGCAGTTACCGGCAGGGTCGATATGGCTACACCTTC	CASSYRQGRYGYTF
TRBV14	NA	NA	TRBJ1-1	TGTGCCAGCAGCCTACAGGGAAACACTGAAGCTTTCTTT	CASSLQGNTEAFF
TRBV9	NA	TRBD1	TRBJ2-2	TGTGCCAGCAGCCTAAACACCGGGACAGGGGTGAACACCGGGGAGCTGTTTTTT	CASSLNTGTGVNTGELFF
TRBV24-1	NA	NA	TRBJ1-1	TGTGCCACCAGTGATTCATCTAGGGAAGCTTTCTTT	CATSDSSREAFF
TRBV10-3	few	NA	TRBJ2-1	TGTGCCATCAGTGAGTTTGAGAAGAATGAGCAGTTCTTC	CAISEFEKNEQFF
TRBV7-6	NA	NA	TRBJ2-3	TGTGCCAGCAGCTCCCTCAGCACAGATACGCAGTATTTT	CASSSLSTDTQYF